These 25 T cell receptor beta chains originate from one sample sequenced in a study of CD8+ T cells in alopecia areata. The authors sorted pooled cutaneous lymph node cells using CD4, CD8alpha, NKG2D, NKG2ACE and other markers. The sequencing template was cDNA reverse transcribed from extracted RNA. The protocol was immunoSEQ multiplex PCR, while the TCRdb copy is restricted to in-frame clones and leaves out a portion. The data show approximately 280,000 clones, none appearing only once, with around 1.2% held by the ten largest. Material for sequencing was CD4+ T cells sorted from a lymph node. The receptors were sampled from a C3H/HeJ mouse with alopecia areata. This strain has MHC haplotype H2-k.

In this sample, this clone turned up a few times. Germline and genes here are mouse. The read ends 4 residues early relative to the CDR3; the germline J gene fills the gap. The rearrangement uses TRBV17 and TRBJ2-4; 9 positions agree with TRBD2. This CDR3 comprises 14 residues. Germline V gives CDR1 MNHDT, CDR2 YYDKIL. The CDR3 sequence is CASTSGLGENTLYF. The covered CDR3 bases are TGTGCTAGCACCTCGGGACTGGGAGAAAAC.

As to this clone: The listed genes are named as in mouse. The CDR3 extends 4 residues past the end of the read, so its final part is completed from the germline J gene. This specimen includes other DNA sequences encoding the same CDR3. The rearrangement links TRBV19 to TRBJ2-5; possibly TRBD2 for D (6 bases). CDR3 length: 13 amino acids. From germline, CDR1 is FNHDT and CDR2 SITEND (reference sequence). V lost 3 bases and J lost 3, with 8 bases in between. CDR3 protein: CASSTGGQDTQYF. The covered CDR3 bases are TGTGCCAGCAGTACGGGGGGACAAGAC.

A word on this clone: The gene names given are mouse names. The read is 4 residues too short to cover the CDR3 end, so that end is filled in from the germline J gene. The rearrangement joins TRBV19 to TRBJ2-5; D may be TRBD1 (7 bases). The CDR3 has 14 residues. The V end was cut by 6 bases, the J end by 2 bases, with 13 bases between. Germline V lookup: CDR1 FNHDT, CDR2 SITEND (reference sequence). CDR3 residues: CASTFRGVQDTQYF. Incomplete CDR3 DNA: TGTGCCAGCACCTTCAGGGGGGTCCAAGAC.

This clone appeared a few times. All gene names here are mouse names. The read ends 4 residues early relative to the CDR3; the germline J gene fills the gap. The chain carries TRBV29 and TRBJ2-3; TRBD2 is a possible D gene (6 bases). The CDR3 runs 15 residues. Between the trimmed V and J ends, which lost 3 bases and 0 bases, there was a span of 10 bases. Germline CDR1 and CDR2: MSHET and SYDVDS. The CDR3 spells CASSFAGASAETLYF. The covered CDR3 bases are TGTGCTAGCAGTTTCGCTGGGGCTAGTGCAGAA.

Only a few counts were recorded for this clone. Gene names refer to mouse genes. The part of the CDR3 DNA that was read is TGTGCCAGCGCCATACAAAAAAACTCC. Residues: CASAIQKNS. The full CDR3 protein reads CASAIQKNSDYTF. The V gene is TRBV13-2, the J gene TRBJ1-2; no definite D call. The CDR3 end is not reached by the read, which stops 4 residues before it; the germline J gene fills it in. This CDR3 region has 13 residues. The V end was cut by 6 bases, the J end by 1 base, with 10 bases between. Germline V gene data show CDR1 as NNHNN and CDR2 as SYGAGS (reference sequence).

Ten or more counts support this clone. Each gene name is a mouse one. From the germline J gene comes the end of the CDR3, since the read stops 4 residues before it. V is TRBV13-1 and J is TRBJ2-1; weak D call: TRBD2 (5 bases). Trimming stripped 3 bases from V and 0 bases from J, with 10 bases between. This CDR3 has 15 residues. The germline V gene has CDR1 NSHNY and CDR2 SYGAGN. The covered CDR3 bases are TGTGCCAGCAGTGGGGAGACTGTTAACTATGCT. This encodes CASSGETVNYA. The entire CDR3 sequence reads CASSGETVNYAEQFF.

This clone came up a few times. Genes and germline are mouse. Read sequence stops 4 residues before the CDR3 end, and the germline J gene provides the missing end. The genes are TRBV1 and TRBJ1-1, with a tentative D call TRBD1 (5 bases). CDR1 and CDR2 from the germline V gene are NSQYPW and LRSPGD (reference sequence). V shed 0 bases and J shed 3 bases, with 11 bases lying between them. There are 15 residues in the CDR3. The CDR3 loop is CTCSADSGRYTEVFF. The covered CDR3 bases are TGCACCTGCAGTGCAGATTCAGGGCGGTACACA.

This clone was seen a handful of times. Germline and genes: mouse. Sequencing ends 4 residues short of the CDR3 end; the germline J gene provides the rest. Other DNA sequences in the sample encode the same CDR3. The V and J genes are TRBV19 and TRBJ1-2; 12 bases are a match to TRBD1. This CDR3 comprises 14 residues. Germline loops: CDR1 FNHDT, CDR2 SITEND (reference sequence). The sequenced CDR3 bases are TGTGCCAGCAGTAGGGACAGGGGGCGTTCC. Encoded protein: CASSRDRGRS. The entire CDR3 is CASSRDRGRSDYTF.

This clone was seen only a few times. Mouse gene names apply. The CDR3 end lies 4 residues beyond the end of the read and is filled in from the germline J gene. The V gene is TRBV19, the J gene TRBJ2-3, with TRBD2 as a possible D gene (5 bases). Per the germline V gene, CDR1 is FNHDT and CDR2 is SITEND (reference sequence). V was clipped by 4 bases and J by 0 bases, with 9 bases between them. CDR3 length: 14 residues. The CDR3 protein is CASSPRLSAETLYF. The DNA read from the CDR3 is TGTGCCAGCAGTCCTCGACTGAGTGCAGAA. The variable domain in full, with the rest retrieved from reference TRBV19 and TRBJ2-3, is GGIITQTPKFLIGQEGQKLTLKCQQNFNHDTMYWYRQDSGKGLRLIYYSITENDLQKGDLSEGYDASREKKSSFSLTVTSAQKNEMAVFLCASSPRLSAETLYFGSGTRLTVL.

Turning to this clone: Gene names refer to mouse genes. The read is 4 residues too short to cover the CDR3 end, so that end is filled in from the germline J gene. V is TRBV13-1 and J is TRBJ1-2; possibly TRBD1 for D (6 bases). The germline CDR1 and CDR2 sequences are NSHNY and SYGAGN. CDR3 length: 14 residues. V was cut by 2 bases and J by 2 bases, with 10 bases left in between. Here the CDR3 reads CASSDAGDNSDYTF. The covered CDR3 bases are TGTGCCAGCAGTGACGCAGGGGACAACTCC.

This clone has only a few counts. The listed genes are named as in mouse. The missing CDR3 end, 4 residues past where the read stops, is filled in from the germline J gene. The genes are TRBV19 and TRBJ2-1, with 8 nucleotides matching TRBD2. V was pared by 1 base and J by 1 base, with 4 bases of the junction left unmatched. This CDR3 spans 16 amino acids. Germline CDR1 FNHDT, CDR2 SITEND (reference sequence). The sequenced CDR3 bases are TGTGCCAGCAGTATACCCGGACTGGGAAACTATGCT. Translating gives CASSIPGLGNYA. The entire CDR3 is CASSIPGLGNYAEQFF.

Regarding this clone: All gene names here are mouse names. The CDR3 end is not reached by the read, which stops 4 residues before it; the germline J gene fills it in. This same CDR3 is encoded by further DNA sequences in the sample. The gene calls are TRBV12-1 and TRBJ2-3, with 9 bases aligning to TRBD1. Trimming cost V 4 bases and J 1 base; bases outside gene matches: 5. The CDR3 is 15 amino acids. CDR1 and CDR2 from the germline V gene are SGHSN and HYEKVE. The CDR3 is CASSPTGGGAETLYF. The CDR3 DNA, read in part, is TGTGCCAGCTCACCCACAGGGGGCGGTGCAGAA.

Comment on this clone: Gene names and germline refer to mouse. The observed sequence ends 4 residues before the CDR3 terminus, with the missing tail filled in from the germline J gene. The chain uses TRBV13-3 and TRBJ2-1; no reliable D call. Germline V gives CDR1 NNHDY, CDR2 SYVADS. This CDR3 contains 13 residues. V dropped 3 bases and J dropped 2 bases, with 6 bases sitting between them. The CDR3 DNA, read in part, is TGTGCCAGCAGTGGTCAGTACTATGCT. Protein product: CASSGQYYA. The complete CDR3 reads CASSGQYYAEQFF.

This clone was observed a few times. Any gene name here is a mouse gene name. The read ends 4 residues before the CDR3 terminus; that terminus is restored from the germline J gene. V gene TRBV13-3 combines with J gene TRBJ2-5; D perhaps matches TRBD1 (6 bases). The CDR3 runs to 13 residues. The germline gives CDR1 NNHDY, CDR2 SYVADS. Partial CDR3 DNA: TGTGCCAGCAGAGGGGCAGGGGAAGAC. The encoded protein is CASRGAGED. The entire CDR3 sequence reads CASRGAGEDTQYF.

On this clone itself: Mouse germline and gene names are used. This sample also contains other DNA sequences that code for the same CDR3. The covered CDR3 bases are TGTGCCAGCAGTATAGCAGGGGGCACCTAT. Translation gives CASSIAGGTY. The full CDR3 protein reads CASSIAGGTYEQYF. The chain links TRBV19 to TRBJ2-7, with 8 positions matching TRBD1. Read sequence stops 4 residues before the CDR3 end, and the germline J gene provides the missing end. J gave up 2 bases and V 0 bases, and 1 base lay outside the gene matches. CDR3 length: 14 amino acids. The germline gives CDR1 FNHDT, CDR2 SITEND (reference sequence).

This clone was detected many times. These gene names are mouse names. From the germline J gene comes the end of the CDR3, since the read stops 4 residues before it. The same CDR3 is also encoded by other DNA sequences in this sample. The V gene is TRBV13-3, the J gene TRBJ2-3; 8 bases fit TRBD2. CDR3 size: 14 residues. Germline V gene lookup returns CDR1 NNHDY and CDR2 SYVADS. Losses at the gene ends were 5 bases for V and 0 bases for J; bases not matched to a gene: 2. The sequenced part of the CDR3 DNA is TGTGCCAGCAGACTGGGGGCTAGTGCAGAA. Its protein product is CASRLGASAE. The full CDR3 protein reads CASRLGASAETLYF.

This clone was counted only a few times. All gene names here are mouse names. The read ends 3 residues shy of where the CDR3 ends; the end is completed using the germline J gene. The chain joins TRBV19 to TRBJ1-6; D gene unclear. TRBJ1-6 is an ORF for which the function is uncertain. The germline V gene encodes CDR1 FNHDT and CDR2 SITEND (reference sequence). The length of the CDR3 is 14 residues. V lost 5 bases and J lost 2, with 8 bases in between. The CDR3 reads CASRRRAYNSPLYF. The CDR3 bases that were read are TGTGCCAGCAGACGGAGGGCCTATAATTCGCCC.

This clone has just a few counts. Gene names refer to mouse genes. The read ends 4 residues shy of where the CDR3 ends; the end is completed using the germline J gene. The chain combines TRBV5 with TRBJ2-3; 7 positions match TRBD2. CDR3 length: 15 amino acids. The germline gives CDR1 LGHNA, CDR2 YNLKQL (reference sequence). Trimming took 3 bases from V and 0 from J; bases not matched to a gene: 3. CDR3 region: CASSQTGTSAETLYF. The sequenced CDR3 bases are TGTGCCAGCAGCCAGACTGGGACTAGTGCAGAA.

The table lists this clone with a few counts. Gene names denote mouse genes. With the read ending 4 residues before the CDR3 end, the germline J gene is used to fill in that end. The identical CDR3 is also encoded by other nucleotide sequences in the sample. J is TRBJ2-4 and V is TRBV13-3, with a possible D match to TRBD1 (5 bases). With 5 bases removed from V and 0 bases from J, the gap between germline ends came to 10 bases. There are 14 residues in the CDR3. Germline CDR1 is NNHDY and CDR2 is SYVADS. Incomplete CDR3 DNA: TGTGCCAGCAGCGACGACAGTAGTCAAAAC. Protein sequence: CASSDDSSQN. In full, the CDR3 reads CASSDDSSQNTLYF.

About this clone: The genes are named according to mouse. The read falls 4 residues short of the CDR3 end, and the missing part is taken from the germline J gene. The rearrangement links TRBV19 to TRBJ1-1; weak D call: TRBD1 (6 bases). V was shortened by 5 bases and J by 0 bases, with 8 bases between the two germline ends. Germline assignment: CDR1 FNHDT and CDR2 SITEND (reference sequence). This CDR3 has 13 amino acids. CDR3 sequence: CASRGQPNTEVFF. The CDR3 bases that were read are TGTGCCAGCAGGGGACAACCAAACACA. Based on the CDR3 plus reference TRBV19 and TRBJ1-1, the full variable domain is GGIITQTPKFLIGQEGQKLTLKCQQNFNHDTMYWYRQDSGKGLRLIYYSITENDLQKGDLSEGYDASREKKSSFSLTVTSAQKNEMAVFLCASRGQPNTEVFFGKGTRLTVV.

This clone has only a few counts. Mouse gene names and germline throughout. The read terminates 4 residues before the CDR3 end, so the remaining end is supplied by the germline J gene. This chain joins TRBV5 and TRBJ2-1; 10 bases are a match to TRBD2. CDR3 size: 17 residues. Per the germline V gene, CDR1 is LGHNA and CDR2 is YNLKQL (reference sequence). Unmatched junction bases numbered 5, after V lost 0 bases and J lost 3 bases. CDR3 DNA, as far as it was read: TGTGCCAGCAGCCAAGATCCCACTGGGGGGGGCTATGCT. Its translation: CASSQDPTGGGYA. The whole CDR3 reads CASSQDPTGGGYAEQFF.

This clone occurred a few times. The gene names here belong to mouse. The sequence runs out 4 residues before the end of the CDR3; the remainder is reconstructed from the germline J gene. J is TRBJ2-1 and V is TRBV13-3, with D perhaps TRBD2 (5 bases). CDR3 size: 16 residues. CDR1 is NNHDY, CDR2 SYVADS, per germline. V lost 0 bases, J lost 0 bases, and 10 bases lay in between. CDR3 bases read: TGTGCCAGCAGTGATGCGGGCTGGGATAACTATGCT. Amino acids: CASSDAGWDNYA. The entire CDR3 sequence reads CASSDAGWDNYAEQFF.

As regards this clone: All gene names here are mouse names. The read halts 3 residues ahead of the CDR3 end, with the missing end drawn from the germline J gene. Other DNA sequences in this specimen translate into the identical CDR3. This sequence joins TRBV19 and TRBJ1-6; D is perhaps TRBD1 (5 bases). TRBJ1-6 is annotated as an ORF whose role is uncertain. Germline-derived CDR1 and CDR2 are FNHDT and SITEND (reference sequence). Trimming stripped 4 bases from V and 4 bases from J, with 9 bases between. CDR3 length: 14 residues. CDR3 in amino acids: CASSPGQYNSPLYF. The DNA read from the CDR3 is TGTGCCAGCAGTCCCGGACAATATAATTCGCCC.

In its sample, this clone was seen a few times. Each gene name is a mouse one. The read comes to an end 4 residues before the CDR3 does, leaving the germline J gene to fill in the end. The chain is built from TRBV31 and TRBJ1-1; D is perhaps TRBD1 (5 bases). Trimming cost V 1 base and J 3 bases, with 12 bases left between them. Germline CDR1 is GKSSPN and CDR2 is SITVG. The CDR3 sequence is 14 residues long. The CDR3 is CAWSPRGGDTEVFF. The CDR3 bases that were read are TGTGCCTGGAGTCCCCGGGGGGGGGACACA.

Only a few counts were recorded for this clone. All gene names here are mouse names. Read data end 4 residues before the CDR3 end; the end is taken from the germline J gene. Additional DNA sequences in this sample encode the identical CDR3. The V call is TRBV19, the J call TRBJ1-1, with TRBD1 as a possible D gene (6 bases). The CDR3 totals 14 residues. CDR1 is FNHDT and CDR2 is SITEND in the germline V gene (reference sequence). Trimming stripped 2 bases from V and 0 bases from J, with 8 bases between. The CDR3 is CASSIQGQNTEVFF. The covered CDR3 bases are TGTGCCAGCAGTATCCAGGGGCAGAACACA.